A single sample gave rise to the 24 T cell receptor beta chains below, sequenced in a study of OX40 agonist ivuxolimab in advanced cancers. Data came from immunoSEQ multiplex PCR; TCRdb stores just in-frame clones and leaves some out. The sample comprises 75,000 to 95,000 clones, around 93% of which are singletons, and roughly 11% rests with the top ten. The specimen was CD4+ or CD8+ T cells sorted from blood, collected in a trial of the OX40 agonist ivuxolimab. The receptor source for this set is an adult with an advanced solid tumor such as melanoma, head and neck, liver or kidney cancer.

The chain has TRBV5-1 and TRBJ2-5, with TRBD2 as a possible D gene (6 bases). V shed 0 bases and J shed 4 bases, with 19 bases lying between them. The CDR3 runs 17 residues. Germline CDR1 is SGHRS and CDR2 is YFSETQ. CDR3: CASSLEGWGLKAETQYF. The CDR3 DNA is TGCGCCAGCAGCTTGGAGGGATGGGGACTCAAGGCAGAGACCCAGTACTTC.

The chain employs TRBV5-1 and TRBJ2-1, with 12 bases identical to TRBD2. Unmatched junction bases numbered 9, after V lost 2 bases and J lost 6 bases. This CDR3 contains 17 residues. Germline values: CDR1 SGHRS, CDR2 YFSETQ. CDR3 DNA sequence: TGCGCCAGCAGCTTTGCTAGCGGGGGGGCCCTTAGCAATGAGCAGTTCTTC. It translates to CASSFASGGALSNEQFF.

The rearrangement uses TRBV7-2 and TRBJ2-3, with D unresolved. Germline CDR1 reads SGHTA; CDR2 reads FQGNSA. V shed 5 bases and J shed 3 bases, with 9 bases lying between them. The CDR3 totals 13 residues. CDR3 nucleotides: TGTGCCAGCAGCCCAGGCAGAACAGATACGCAGTATTTT. This codes for CASSPGRTDTQYF.

J is TRBJ1-5 and V is TRBV5-1; D perhaps matches TRBD1 (5 bases). There are 15 residues in the CDR3. Germline assignment: CDR1 SGHRS and CDR2 YFSETQ. V lost 1 base, J lost 0 bases, and 8 bases lay in between. The CDR3 region is CASSLKGLSNQPQHF. In DNA, the CDR3 is TGCGCCAGCAGCTTGAAGGGACTTAGCAATCAGCCCCAGCATTTT.

The rearrangement uses TRBV5-8 and TRBJ2-7, with no clear D. V dropped 0 bases and J dropped 3 bases, with 1 base sitting between them. The CDR3 runs to 11 residues. The V gene's germline CDR1 is SGHTS and CDR2 YDEGEE. CDR3 nucleotide sequence: TGTGCCAGCAGCTTGGGCTACGAGCAGTACTTC. It yields the protein CASSLGYEQYF.

This chain links TRBV27 with TRBJ2-7, with D tentatively TRBD1 or TRBD2 (5 bases each). CDR1 and CDR2 (germline): MNHEY, SMNVEV (reference sequence). V lost 6 bases and J 2 bases, leaving 11 bases between the germline ends. This CDR3 contains 13 residues. CDR3 sequence reads: CASSWGPAYEQYF. The CDR3 region has the DNA TGTGCCAGCAGCTGGGGACCAGCCTACGAGCAGTACTTC.

The chain employs TRBV10-3 and TRBJ2-3, with a possible D match to TRBD1 (6 bases). In germline, CDR1 is ENHRY, CDR2 SYGVKD. There are 16 residues in the CDR3. The V end was cut by 1 base, the J end by 4 bases, with 15 bases between. CDR3 bases: TGTGCCATCAGTGAGTTCACAGGGATTCGGGCAGATACGCAGTATTTT. It codes for CAISEFTGIRADTQYF.

Worth noting for this clone: Compared with germline, one end of the junction differs, possibly owing to a read error. The chain joins TRBV6-8 to TRBJ1-5; 7 bases are shared with TRBD1. CDR1 and CDR2 (germline): MNHGY, SAAAGT. The CDR3 has 12 amino acids. This CDR3 reads CASRDGGGPGYF. The CDR3 region has the DNA TGTGCCAGCAGGGATGGAGGGGGCCCGGGGTATTTT.

V and J are TRBV5-1 and TRBJ2-1; unclear D gene. This CDR3 spans 14 amino acids. V was clipped by 2 bases and J by 5 bases, with 11 bases between them. The germline V gene encodes CDR1 SGHRS and CDR2 YFSETQ. In nucleotides, the CDR3 is TGCGCCAGCAGCTTATCCTCTGGGCACAATGAGCAGTTCTTC. It yields the protein CASSLSSGHNEQFF. Combining the CDR3 with reference TRBV5-1 and TRBJ2-1 gives the whole variable domain KAGVTQTPRYLIKTRGQQVTLSCSPISGHRSVSWYQQTPGQGLQFLFEYFSETQRNKGNFPGRFSGRQFSNSRSEMNVSTLELGDSALYLCASSLSSGHNEQFFGPGTRLTVL.

The chain uses TRBV14 and TRBJ1-2, with 7 bases identical to TRBD1. The CDR3 is 13 amino acids. Germline V gives CDR1 SGHDN, CDR2 FVKESK. Trimming cost V 6 bases and J 3 bases; bases outside gene matches: 4. The chain's CDR3 is CASRLTGDYGYTF. In nucleotides, the CDR3 is TGTGCCAGCAGACTAACAGGGGACTATGGCTACACCTTC.

The chain combines TRBV9 with TRBJ2-3; no reliable D call. Trimming shortened V by 3 bases and J by 2 bases, and 4 bases separated the two germline ends. The CDR3 is 12 amino acids. The germline V gene has CDR1 SGDLS and CDR2 YYNGEE. In DNA form, the CDR3 reads TGTGCCAGCAGCGGGGTCACAGATACGCAGTATTTT. It translates to CASSGVTDTQYF.

The V and J genes are TRBV29-1 and TRBJ1-1, with TRBD1 matching 8 bases. CDR1 and CDR2 (germline): SQVTM, ANQGSEA. There are 16 residues in the CDR3. V shed 1 base and J 4 bases; nucleotides not matched to a gene: 11. The CDR3 here is CSVEGQGTWAVTEAFF. CDR3 sequence (DNA): TGCAGCGTTGAAGGACAGGGGACCTGGGCGGTCACTGAAGCTTTCTTT.

As concerns this clone: The same CDR3 arises from other DNA sequences in this sample as well. The chain combines TRBV5-4 with TRBJ2-3; 7 bases map to TRBD2. Germline values: CDR1 SGHNT, CDR2 YYREEE (reference sequence). V lost 2 bases, J lost 4 bases, and 4 bases stayed unmatched. The CDR3 sequence is 14 residues long. The CDR3: CASSFGGGADTQYF. The CDR3 nucleotides are TGTGCCAGCAGCTTTGGGGGGGGAGCAGATACGCAGTATTTT.

This rearrangement joins TRBV9 to TRBJ2-3; no reliable D call. Per germline, CDR1 SGDLS and CDR2 YYNGEE. V lost 3 bases to trimming and J lost 5 bases, with 4 bases between them. The CDR3 is made up of 11 amino acids. The CDR3 DNA reads as TGTGCCAGCAGCGGCGGAGATACGCAGTATTTT. Protein product: CASSGGDTQYF.

This chain connects TRBV6-5 to TRBJ2-5, with a weak D call TRBD1 (6 bases). V lost 4 bases and J 4 bases, leaving 10 bases between the germline ends. There are 13 residues in the CDR3. CDR1 and CDR2 (germline): MNHEY, SVGAGI. DNA for the CDR3: TGTGCCAGCAGTTTAAACAGGGTAGAGACCCAGTACTTC. Amino acid sequence: CASSLNRVETQYF.

This chain connects TRBV19 to TRBJ1-1; 7 nucleotides align to TRBD1. J was trimmed by 0 bases and V by 11 bases; bases with no gene match: 6. The CDR3 covers 13 residues. The germline gives CDR1 LNHDA, CDR2 SQIVND (reference sequence). The CDR3 coding sequence is TGTGCCGGGAGACAGGGACTGAACACTGAAGCTTTCTTT. It specifies CAGRQGLNTEAFF.

This clone was picked up one time. The chain uses TRBV7-3 and TRBJ2-3; D is undetermined. This CDR3 is 13 amino acids long. The germline V and J ends were trimmed by 5 bases and 0 bases, with 6 bases remaining between them. Germline V gene sequence: CDR1 SGHTA, CDR2 FQGTGA. DNA for the CDR3: TGTGCCAGCAGCCTACACAGCACAGATACGCAGTATTTT. Its translation is CASSLHSTDTQYF.

The chain links TRBV6-1 to TRBJ1-1, with TRBD1 matching 7 bases. CDR3 length equals 16 residues. V lost 1 base, J lost 3 bases, and 8 bases stayed unmatched. Germline V gene sequence: CDR1 MNHNS, CDR2 SASEGT. The CDR3 is CASSEGKTGLDTEAFF. The CDR3 DNA is TGTGCCAGCAGTGAAGGTAAGACAGGGTTGGACACTGAAGCTTTCTTT.

This clone was recorded once. The V and J genes are TRBV19 and TRBJ2-7, with D maybe TRBD1 (5 bases). The CDR3 totals 14 residues. In germline, CDR1 is LNHDA, CDR2 SQIVND (reference sequence). V was cut by 0 bases and J by 1 base, with 7 bases left in between. In nucleotides, the CDR3 is TGTGCCAGTAGTATAGACCCAGGGTCCTACGAGCAGTACTTC. Translation gives CASSIDPGSYEQYF.

The chain uses TRBV2 and TRBJ2-7, with TRBD1 matching over 9 bases. CDR1 and CDR2 from the germline V gene are SNHLY and FYNNEI. Trimming took 5 bases from V and 6 from J; bases not matched to a gene: 5. The CDR3 contains 13 residues. The CDR3 region is CASSLGQGPEQYF. CDR3 nucleotide sequence: TGTGCCAGCAGTCTGGGACAGGGCCCCGAGCAGTACTTC.

J is TRBJ2-7 and V is TRBV7-9, with no clear D. With 8 bases removed from V and 0 bases from J, the gap between germline ends came to 11 bases. Germline CDR1 is SEHNR and CDR2 is FQNEAQ (reference sequence). The CDR3 runs 13 residues. CDR3 protein: CASSPGASYEQYF. The DNA of the CDR3 is TGTGCCAGCTCCCCAGGCGCCTCCTACGAGCAGTACTTC.

The chain combines TRBV4-1 with TRBJ1-1, with TRBD1 matching 7 bases. Germline loops: CDR1 MGHRA, CDR2 YSYEKL. This CDR3 has 14 amino acids. The ends lost 4 bases at V and 4 bases at J; junction bases unmatched: 6. Written as DNA, the CDR3 is TGCGCCAGCAGCCCTAGGGGGCTGGTCACTGAAGCTTTCTTT. Protein: CASSPRGLVTEAFF.

This chain links TRBV7-2 with TRBJ1-5, with a weak D call TRBD1 (6 bases). V was cut by 1 base and J by 2 bases, with 12 bases left in between. This CDR3 is 16 amino acids long. Germline V lookup: CDR1 SGHTA, CDR2 FQGNSA. The CDR3 spells CASSLVPTGRNQPQHF. The CDR3 nucleotides are TGTGCCAGCAGCTTAGTCCCGACAGGACGCAATCAGCCCCAGCATTTT.

The chain uses TRBV14 and TRBJ1-1, with D unclear. This CDR3 region has 14 residues. CDR1 and CDR2 from the germline V gene are SGHDN and FVKESK. Trimming took 0 bases from V and 9 from J, leaving 14 bases between them. CDR3 in DNA: TGTGCCAGCAGCCAAGAGGCGGCGTCAGGCCAAGCTTTCTTT. As protein: CASSQEAASGQAFF.